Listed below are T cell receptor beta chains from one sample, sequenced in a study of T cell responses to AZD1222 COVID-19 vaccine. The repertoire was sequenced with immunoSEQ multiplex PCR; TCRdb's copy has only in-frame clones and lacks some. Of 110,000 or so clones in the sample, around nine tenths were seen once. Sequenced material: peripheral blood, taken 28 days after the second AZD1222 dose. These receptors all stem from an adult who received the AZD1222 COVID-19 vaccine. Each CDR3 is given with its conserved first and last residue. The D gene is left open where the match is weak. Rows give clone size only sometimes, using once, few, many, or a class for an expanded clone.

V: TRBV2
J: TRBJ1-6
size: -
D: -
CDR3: CATRSGLNSPLHF
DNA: TGTGCCACCCGATCAGGGTTGAATTCACCCCTCCACTTT

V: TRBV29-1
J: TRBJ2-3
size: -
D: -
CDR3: CSVPRSDTQYF
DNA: TGCAGCGTCCCACGTTCCGATACGCAGTATTTT

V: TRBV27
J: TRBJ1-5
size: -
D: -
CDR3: CASSFLADQPQHF
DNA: TGTGCCAGCAGTTTCTTGGCGGATCAGCCCCAGCATTTT

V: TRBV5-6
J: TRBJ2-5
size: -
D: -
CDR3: CASSLALNSYQETQYF
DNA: TGTGCCAGCAGCTTGGCTCTGAACTCGTACCAAGAGACCCAGTACTTC

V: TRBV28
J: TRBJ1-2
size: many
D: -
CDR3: CASSYRFGYTF
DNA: TGTGCCAGCAGTTACAGGTTTGGCTACACCTTC

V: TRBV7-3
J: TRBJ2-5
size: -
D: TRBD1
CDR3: CASSRQGKETQYF
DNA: TGTGCCAGCAGCCGACAGGGCAAGGAGACCCAGTACTTC

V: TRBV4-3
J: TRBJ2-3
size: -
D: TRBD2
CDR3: CASSQELAGGPDTQYF
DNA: TGCGCCAGCAGCCAAGAGCTGGCGGGGGGGCCCGATACGCAGTATTTT

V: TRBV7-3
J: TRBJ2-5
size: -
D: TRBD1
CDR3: CASSTTGGGETQYF
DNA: TGTGCCAGCAGCACGACAGGGGGAGGGGAGACCCAGTACTTC

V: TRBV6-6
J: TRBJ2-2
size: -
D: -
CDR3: CASKRTLNTGELFF
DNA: TGTGCCAGCAAGCGGACCCTGAACACCGGGGAGCTGTTTTTT

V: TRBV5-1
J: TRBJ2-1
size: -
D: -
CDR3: CASSIMAGTRYNEQFF
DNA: TGCGCCAGCAGCATTATGGCGGGGACCCGTTACAATGAGCAGTTCTTC

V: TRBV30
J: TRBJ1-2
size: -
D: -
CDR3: CAWKTENYGYTF
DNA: TGTGCCTGGAAGACAGAAAACTATGGCTACACCTTC

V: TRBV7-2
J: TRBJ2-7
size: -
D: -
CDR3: CASSLSAYEQYF
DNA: TGTGCCAGCAGCTTATCGGCCTACGAGCAGTACTTC

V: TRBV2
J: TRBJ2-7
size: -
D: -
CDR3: CASGSLTYEQYF
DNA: TGTGCCAGCGGCTCCCTTACCTACGAGCAGTACTTC

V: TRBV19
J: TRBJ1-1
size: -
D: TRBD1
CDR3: CASSISDRGNTEAFF
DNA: TGTGCCAGTAGTATTTCTGACAGGGGTAACACTGAAGCTTTCTTT

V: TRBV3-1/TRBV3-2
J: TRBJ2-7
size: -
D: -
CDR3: CASSPQPPGSF
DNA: TGTGCCAGCAGCCCGCAACCTCCGGGATCCTTC

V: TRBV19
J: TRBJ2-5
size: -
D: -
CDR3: CASSILDNQETQYF
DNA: TGTGCCAGTAGTATATTAGACAACCAAGAGACCCAGTACTTC

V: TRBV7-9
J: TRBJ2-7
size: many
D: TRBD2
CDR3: CASRRSGGLSYEQYF
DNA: TGTGCCAGCAGACGTAGCGGGGGCCTCTCCTACGAGCAGTACTTC

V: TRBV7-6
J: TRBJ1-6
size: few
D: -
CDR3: CASSLGGVRRPRAQPHNSPLHF
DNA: TGTGCCAGCAGCTTAGGAGGAGTCCGGCGACCCAGAGCCCAACCCCATAATTCACCCCTCCACTTT

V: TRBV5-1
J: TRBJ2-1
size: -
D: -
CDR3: CASSLRVDNEQFF
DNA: TGCGCCAGCAGCTTAAGGGTAGACAATGAGCAGTTCTTC

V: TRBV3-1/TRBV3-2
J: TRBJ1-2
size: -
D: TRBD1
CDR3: CASSLRDRASYGYTF
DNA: TGTGCCAGCAGCCTTAGGGACAGAGCCTCGTATGGCTACACCTTC

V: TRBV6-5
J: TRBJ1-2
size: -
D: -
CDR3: CASSRGTYGYTF
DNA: TGTGCCAGCAGTCGTGGGACATATGGCTACACCTTC

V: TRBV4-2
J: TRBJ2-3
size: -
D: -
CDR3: CASMTTDSTDTQYF
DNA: TGTGCCAGCATGACGACCGATTCCACAGATACGCAGTATTTT

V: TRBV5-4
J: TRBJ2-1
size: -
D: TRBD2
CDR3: CASSLGGGSRYNEQFF
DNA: TGTGCCAGCAGCTTGGGGGGCGGGAGTAGGTACAATGAGCAGTTCTTC

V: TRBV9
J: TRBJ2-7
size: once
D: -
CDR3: CASSVGPGGEQYF
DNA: TGTGCCAGCAGCGTGGGACCCGGGGGCGAGCAGTACTTC

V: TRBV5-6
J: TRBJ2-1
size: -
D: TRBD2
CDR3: CASSLGGRPYNEQFF
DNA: TGTGCCAGCAGCTTGGGCGGGAGGCCCTACAATGAGCAGTTCTTC

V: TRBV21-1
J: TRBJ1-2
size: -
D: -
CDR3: CASSKGPLSPNGYGYTF
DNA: TGTGCCAGCAGCAAAGGTCCCTTATCTCCGAATGGATATGGCTACACCTTC

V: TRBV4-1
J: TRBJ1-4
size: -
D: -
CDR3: CASSSHYRSANEKLFF
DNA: TGCGCCAGCAGCTCACACTACAGGTCGGCAAATGAAAAACTGTTTTTT

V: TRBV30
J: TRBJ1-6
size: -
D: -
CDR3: CAWSGDPSYNSPLHF
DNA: TGTGCCTGGAGTGGGGACCCCTCCTATAATTCACCCCTCCACTTT

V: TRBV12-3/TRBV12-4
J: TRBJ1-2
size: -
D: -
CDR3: CASRGGRRLRYTF
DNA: TGTGCCAGCAGGGGGGGACGCAGGCTGCGCTACACCTTC

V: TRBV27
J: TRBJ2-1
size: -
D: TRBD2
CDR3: CASSSHYRLAGGRVNEQFF
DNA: TGTGCCAGCAGTTCCCATTATAGGCTAGCGGGGGGAAGGGTCAATGAGCAGTTCTTC

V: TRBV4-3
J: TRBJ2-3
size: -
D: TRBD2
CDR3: CASSQSGSPGTDTQYF
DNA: TGCGCCAGCAGCCAGAGCGGGAGCCCGGGTACAGATACGCAGTATTTT

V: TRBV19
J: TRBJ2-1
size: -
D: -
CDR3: CASKGRDQSYNEQFF
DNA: TGTGCCAGTAAGGGCCGCGACCAGTCCTACAATGAGCAGTTCTTC

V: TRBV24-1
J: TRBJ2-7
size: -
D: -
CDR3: CATRNREAYEQYF
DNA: TGTGCCACCAGGAACAGGGAGGCCTACGAGCAGTACTTC

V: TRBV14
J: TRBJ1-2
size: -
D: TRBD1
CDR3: CASSPLPLGQGPPRGYTF
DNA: TGTGCCAGCAGCCCGCTCCCGCTGGGACAGGGGCCTCCGCGGGGCTACACCTTC

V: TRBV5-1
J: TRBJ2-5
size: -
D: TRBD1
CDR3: CASSGRDRVYQETQYF
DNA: TGCGCCAGCAGCGGACGGGACAGGGTATACCAAGAGACCCAGTACTTC

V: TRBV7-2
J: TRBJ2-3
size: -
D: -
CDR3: CASSLGVTDTQYF
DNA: TGTGCCAGCAGCTTAGGAGTCACAGATACGCAGTATTTT

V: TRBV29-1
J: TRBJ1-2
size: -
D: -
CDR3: CSVGTNYGYTF
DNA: TGCAGCGTTGGTACTAACTATGGCTACACCTTC

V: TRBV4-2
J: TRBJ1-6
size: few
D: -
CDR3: CASSQVLPLDRAYNSPLHF
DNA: TGTGCCAGCAGCCAAGTTTTGCCCCTGGACAGAGCCTATAATTCACCCCTCCACTTT

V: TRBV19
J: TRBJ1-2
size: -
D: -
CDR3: CASSIIDNYGYTF
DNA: TGTGCCAGTAGTATCATTGATAACTATGGCTACACCTTC

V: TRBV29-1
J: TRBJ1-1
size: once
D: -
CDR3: CSVEDQPGGWRNTEAFF
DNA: TGCAGCGTTGAAGATCAGCCGGGTGGCTGGAGGAACACTGAAGCTTTCTTT

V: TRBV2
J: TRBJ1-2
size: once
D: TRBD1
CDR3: CASSEGHRGDYGYTF
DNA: TGTGCCAGCAGTGAAGGTCACAGGGGCGACTATGGCTACACCTTC

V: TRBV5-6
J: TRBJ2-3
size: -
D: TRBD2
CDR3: CASVLERGAYTDTQYF
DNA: TGTGCCAGCGTACTCGAGCGGGGGGCTTACACAGATACGCAGTATTTT

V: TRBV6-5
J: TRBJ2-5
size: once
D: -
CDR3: CASSYQASSTTQYF
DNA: TGTGCCAGCAGTTACCAGGCCTCGAGTACGACCCAGTACTTC

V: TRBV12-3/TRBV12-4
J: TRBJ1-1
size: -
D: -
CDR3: CASSQILHGRAFF
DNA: TGTGCCAGCAGCCAAATCCTACATGGTCGGGCTTTCTTT

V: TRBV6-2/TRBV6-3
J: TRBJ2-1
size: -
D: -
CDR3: CASSYSDFEQFF
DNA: TGTGCCAGCAGTTACTCGGATTTTGAGCAGTTCTTC

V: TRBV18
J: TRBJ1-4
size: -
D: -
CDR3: CASSPVLENEKLFF
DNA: TGTGCCAGCTCACCAGTCTTGGAAAATGAAAAACTGTTTTTT

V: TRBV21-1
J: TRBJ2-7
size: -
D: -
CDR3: CASSKAAAKDGPYEQYF
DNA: TGTGCCAGCAGCAAAGCGGCAGCGAAAGACGGGCCCTACGAGCAGTACTTC

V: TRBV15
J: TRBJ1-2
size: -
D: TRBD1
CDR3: CATSRDLTGAGYGYTF
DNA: TGTGCCACCAGCAGAGATCTGACAGGGGCGGGTTATGGCTACACCTTC

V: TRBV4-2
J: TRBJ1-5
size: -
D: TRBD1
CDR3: CASSQDWWDRELNQPQHF
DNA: TGTGCCAGCAGCCAAGATTGGTGGGACAGGGAGCTCAATCAGCCCCAGCATTTT

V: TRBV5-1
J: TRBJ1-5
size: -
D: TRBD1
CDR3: CASSVGQGTQPQHF
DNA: TGCGCCAGCAGCGTGGGACAGGGGACTCAGCCCCAGCATTTT

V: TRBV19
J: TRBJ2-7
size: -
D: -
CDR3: CASSRDKAYEQYF
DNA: TGTGCCAGTAGTAGGGACAAGGCCTACGAGCAGTACTTC

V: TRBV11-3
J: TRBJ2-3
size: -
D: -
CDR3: CASSSWGSTDTQYF
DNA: TGTGCCAGCAGCTCTTGGGGGAGCACAGATACGCAGTATTTT

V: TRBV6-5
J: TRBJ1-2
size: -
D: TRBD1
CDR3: CASSYQRTGPYGYTF
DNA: TGTGCCAGCAGTTACCAGCGGACAGGCCCCTATGGCTACACCTTC

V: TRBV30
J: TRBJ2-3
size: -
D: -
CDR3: CAWSFPPTDTQYF
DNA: TGTGCCTGGAGTTTTCCCCCCACAGATACGCAGTATTTT

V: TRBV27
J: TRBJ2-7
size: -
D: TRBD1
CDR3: CASSSGQGYEQYF
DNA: TGTGCCAGCAGTTCGGGACAGGGGTACGAGCAGTACTTC

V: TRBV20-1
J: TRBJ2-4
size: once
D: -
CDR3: CSATLKNIQYF
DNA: TGCAGTGCTACCTTAAAAAACATTCAGTACTTC

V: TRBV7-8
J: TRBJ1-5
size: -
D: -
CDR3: CASSPRAATSNQPQHF
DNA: TGTGCCAGCAGCCCCCGGGCCGCAACTAGCAATCAGCCCCAGCATTTT